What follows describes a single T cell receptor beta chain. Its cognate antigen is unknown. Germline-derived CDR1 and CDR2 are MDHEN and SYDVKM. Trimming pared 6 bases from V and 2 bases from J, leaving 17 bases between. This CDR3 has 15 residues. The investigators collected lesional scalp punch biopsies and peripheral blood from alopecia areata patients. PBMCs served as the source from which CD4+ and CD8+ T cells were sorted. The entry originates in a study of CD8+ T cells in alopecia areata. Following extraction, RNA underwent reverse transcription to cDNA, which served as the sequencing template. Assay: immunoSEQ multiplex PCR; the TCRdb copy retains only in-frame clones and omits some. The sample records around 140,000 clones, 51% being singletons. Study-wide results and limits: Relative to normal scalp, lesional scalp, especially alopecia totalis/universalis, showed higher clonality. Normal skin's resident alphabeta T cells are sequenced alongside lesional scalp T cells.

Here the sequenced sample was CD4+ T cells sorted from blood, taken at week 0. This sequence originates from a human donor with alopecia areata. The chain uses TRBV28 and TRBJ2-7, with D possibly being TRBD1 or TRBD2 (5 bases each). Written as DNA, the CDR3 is TGTGCCAGCAGACCATCCGGGACGCAAACCTACGAGCAGTACTTC. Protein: CASRPSGTQTYEQYF. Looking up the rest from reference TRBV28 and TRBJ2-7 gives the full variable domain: DVKVTQSSRYLVKRTGEKVFLECVQDMDHENMFWYRQDPGLGLRLIYFSYDVKMKEKGDIPEGYSVSREKKERFSLILESASTNQTSMYLCASRPSGTQTYEQYFGPGTRLTVT.